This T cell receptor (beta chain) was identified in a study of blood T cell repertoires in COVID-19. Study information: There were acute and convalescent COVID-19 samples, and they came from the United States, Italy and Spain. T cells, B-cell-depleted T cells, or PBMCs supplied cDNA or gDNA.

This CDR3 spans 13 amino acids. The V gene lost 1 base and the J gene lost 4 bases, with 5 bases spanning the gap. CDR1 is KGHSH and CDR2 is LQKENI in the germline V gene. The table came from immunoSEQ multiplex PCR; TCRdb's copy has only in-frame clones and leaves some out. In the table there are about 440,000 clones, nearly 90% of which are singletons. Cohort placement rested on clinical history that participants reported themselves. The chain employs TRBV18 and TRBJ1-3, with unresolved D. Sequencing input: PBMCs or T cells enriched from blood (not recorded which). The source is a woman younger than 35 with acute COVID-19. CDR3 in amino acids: CASSPRAGNTIYF. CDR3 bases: TGTGCCAGCTCACCACGGGCCGGAAACACCATATATTTT.